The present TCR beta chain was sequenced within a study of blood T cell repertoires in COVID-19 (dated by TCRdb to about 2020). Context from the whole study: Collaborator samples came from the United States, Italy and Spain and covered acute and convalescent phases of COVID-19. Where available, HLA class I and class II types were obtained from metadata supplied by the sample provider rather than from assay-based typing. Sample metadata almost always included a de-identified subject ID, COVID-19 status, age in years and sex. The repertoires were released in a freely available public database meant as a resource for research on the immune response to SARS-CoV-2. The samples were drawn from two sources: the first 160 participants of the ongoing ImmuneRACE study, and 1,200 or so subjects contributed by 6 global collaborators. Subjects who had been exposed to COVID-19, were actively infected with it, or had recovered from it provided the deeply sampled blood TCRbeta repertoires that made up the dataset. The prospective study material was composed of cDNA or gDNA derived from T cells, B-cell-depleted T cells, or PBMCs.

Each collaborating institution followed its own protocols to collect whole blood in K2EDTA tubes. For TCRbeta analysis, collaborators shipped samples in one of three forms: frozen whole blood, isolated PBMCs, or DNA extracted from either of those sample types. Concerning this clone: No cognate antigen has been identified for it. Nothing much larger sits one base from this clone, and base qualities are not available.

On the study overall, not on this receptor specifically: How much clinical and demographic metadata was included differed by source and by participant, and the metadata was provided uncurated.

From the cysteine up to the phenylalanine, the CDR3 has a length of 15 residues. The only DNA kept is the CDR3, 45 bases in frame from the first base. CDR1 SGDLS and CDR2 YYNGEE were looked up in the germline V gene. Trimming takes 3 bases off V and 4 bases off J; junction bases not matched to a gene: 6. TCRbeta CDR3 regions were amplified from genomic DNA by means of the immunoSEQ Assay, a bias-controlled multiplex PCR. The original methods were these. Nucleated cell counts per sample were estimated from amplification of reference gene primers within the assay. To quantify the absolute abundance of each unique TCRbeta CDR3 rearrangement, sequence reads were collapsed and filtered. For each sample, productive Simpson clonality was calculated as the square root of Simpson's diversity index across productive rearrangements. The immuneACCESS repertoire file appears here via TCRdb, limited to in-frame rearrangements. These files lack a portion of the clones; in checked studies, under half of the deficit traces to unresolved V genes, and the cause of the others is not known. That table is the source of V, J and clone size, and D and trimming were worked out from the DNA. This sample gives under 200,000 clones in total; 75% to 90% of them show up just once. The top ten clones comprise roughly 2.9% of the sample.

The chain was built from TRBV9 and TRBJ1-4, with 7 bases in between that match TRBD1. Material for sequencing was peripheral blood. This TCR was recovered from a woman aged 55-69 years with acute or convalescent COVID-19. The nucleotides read TGTGCCAGCAGCGCCGGGACAGAAATTAATGAAAAACTGTTTTTT. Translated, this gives CASSAGTEINEKLFF.